Listed below are T cell receptor beta chains from one sample, sequenced in a study of cytomegalovirus exposure and HLA in healthy donors. Method: immunoSEQ multiplex PCR; TCRdb's copy keeps in-frame clones and lacks some. The data contain 65,000 to 90,000 clones, 95% of them singletons. Sequences were obtained from PBMCs. These receptors were obtained from a man aged 18 to 29 in good health and CMV-seronegative. The conserved cysteine and the conserved F or W are not part of the CDR3 here. Some rows mark clone size as missing; the rest say once, few, many or name a class of expanded clone.

>14|-|TRBV23-1|TRBJ1-5
ASCTRGHVSNQPQH
>11|-|TRBV5-5|TRBJ1-2
ASSLMGGSGYT
>13|-|TRBV4-2|TRBJ2-1
ASSPRGSSYNEQF
>11|once|TRBV9|TRBJ1-2
ASSDGGNYGYT
>10|-|TRBV25-1|TRBJ2-7
ASSPRGYEQY
>12|-|TRBV9|TRBJ2-3
ASSVSGYTDTQY
>12|-|TRBV6-4|TRBJ1-5
ASPRDMSNQPQH
>15|-|TRBV7-6|TRBJ1-2
ASSFVGQEKFNYGYT
>12|once|TRBV18|TRBJ2-3
ASSQGTVGHTQY
>10|-|TRBV7-8|TRBJ2-7
ASSSSPYEQY
>8|once|TRBV30|TRBJ1-2
AWSAVGYT
>13|-|TRBV7-3|TRBJ1-3
ASSIGVGTGNTIY
>11|-|TRBV19|TRBJ2-2
ASRIQGPGELF
>12|-|TRBV10-3|TRBJ1-5
AISKDRDNQPQH
>13|-|TRBV5-4|TRBJ1-1
ASKISRDRFTEAF
>12|-|TRBV28|TRBJ2-7
ASSFGGTTYEQY
>11|-|TRBV27|TRBJ1-3
ASSPGPGNTIY
>14|-|TRBV7-3|TRBJ2-5
ASSTHSGTGHETQY
>13|-|TRBV6-5|TRBJ2-5
ASSSPGQGAETQY
>14|-|TRBV2|TRBJ1-1
ASSEASAAFHTEAF
>12|-|TRBV10-1|TRBJ2-4
ASSESGQGNIQY
>10|-|TRBV2|TRBJ1-3
ASSDSGQYFL
>12|-|TRBV6-1|TRBJ1-5
ASSGGLPYQPQH
>13|-|TRBV7-2|TRBJ1-2
ASSLGSGINYGYT
>14|-|TRBV19|TRBJ2-1
ATRPAGGNSYNEQF
>12|-|TRBV27|TRBJ1-2
ASSLAGADYGYT
>11|-|TRBV10-1|TRBJ1-1
ASRRDFTTEAF
>10|-|TRBV21-1|TRBJ1-2
ASKQGSYGYT
>10|-|TRBV4-1|TRBJ1-1
ASSPTGSEAF
>8|few|TRBV19|TRBJ1-1
ASRRTEAF
>14|-|TRBV4-2|TRBJ1-4
ASSQESGTGNEKLF
>13|-|TRBV7-2|TRBJ1-1
ASSLESLGGVEAF
>14|-|TRBV11-2|TRBJ2-3
ASSPLGAQSTDTQY
>12|-|TRBV7-9|TRBJ2-7
ASSPRDSYYEQY
>15|-|TRBV28|TRBJ2-6
ASLTGGRGSGANVLT
>11|-|TRBV16|TRBJ1-4
ASSPEVGEKLF
>15|-|TRBV9|TRBJ2-3
ASSAPDFEPDTDTQY